The entry below gives a single T cell receptor (beta chain) sequence along with its context. Its specificity is unknown. Germline V gene lookup returns CDR1 MGHRA and CDR2 YSYEKL. The CDR3 is 17 amino acids. The V end lost 1 base, the J end lost 1 base, and 16 bases lay between the germline ends. TCRdb independently ran MiXCR on the 5' RACE reads; one entry per CDR3 protein. The sample has around 340,000 distinct CDR3 sequences; roughly 13% are singletons. These data belong to a study of T-cell memory formation after mild COVID-19. Notes on the study in general: Shrinking CD4+ clones were chiefly CM and EM; CD8+ ones were chiefly EMRA. Later expanders leaned CD4+, whereas clones that contracted between day 15 and 85 were balanced CD4/CD8.

Specimen: PBMCs or a T cell subset sorted from them (not recorded which). The receptor was derived from a man aged 18 to 30 who had mild COVID-19 (a few samples of this study predate the infection). Cell type and time point are not known. The chain combines TRBV4-1 with TRBJ1-1; possibly TRBD1 for D (5 bases). The chain's CDR3 is CASSQGGGRNPNTEAFF. CDR3 nucleotides: TGCGCCAGCAGCCAAGGGGGGGGACGTAATCCGAACACTGAAGCTTTCTTT.